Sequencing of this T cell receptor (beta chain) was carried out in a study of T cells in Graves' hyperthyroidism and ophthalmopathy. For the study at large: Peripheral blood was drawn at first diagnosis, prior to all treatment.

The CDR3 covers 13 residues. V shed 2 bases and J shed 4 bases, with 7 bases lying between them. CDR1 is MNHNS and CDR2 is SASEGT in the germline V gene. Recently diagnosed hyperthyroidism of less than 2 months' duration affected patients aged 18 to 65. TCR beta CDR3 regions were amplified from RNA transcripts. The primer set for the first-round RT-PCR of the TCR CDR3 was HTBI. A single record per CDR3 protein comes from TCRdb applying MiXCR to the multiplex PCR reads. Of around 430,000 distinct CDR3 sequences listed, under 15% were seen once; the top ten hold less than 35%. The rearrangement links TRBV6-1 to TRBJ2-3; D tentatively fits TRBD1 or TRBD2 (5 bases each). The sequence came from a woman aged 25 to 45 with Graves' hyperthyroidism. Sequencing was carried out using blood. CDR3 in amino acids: CASSELGADTQYF. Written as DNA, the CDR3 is TGTGCCAGCAGTGAATTGGGGGCAGATACGCAGTATTTT.